The rows below give T cell receptor beta chains drawn from one sample of a study of CD8+ T cells in alopecia areata. Measured with immunoSEQ multiplex PCR; TCRdb has only the in-frame clones, and not every one. The sample contains approximately 6,000 clones, under 80% of which appear only once. Sequences were derived from skin, sampled at week 0. These receptors were taken from a human donor with alopecia areata. The CDR3 runs from the conserved cysteine through the conserved F or W. A D gene is named only where the DNA matches it firmly. The listing skips clone size in some rows; elsewhere it reads once, few, many or a size class.

>-|TRBV2|-|TRBJ2-5
CASIRHQETQYF
TGTGCCAGCATCAGACACCAAGAGACCCAGTACTTC
>few|TRBV11-2|-|TRBJ2-7
CASSLAGGSAYEQYF
TGTGCCAGCAGCTTAGCGGGGGGCTCTGCCTACGAGCAGTACTTC
>-|TRBV2|TRBD2|TRBJ2-1
CASSSGTSDYNEQFF
TGTGCCAGCAGTTCCGGGACTAGCGATTACAATGAGCAGTTCTTC
>-|TRBV29-1|-|TRBJ2-1
CSVRGGAFYEQFF
TGCAGCGTTAGGGGGGGTGCTTTTTATGAGCAGTTCTTC
>large|TRBV4-1|TRBD1|TRBJ1-1
CASSQGTGKARTFF
TGCGCCAGCAGCCAAGGGACAGGGAAAGCGAGGACTTTCTTT
>-|TRBV5-6|-|TRBJ2-5
CASSFPPGAQYF
TGTGCCAGCAGCTTTCCTCCGGGCGCCCAGTACTTC
>few|TRBV6-5|TRBD1|TRBJ1-2
CASRNRDRGYGYTF
TGTGCCAGCAGAAACCGGGACAGGGGATATGGCTACACCTTC
>-|TRBV7-7|-|TRBJ2-3
CASSLGQRGTDTQYF
TGTGCTAGCAGCTTAGGCCAGAGGGGGACAGATACGCAGTATTTT
>-|TRBV10-3|TRBD1|TRBJ1-5
CASREPGQGFNQPQHF
TGTGCCAGCAGGGAACCGGGACAGGGGTTTAATCAGCCCCAGCATTTT
>few|TRBV29-1|-|TRBJ1-1
CSVEFWGTEAFF
TGCAGCGTTGAATTTTGGGGGACTGAAGCTTTCTTT
>-|TRBV7-9|TRBD2|TRBJ2-1
CASSIRTSGGAWFGNEQFF
TGTGCCAGCAGCATAAGGACTAGCGGGGGGGCTTGGTTTGGCAATGAGCAGTTCTTC
>-|TRBV4-2|-|TRBJ2-3
CASSQDGRGSLDTQYF
TGTGCCAGCAGCCAAGACGGCAGAGGATCTTTGGATACGCAGTATTTT